This T cell receptor (beta chain) was recovered during a study of blood T cell repertoires in COVID-19 (TCRdb year 2020). For the study in its entirety: Samples from collaborators originated in the United States, Italy and Spain and spanned both the acute and convalescent phases of COVID-19. The material from the prospective study consisted of cDNA or gDNA derived from T cells, B-cell-depleted T cells, or PBMCs. Deeply sampled blood TCRbeta repertoires from subjects exposed to, actively infected with, or recovered from COVID-19 were included in the dataset. The repertoires were made available in a free public database intended to serve as a resource for research on the immune response to SARS-CoV-2. The samples were drawn from the first 160 participants of the ongoing ImmuneRACE study and from 1,254 subjects provided by 6 global collaborators. The sample metadata nearly always contained a de-identified subject ID, COVID-19 status, age in years and sex. HLA class I and class II types, where available, came from metadata supplied by the sample provider rather than from assay-based typing.

On the study overall, not on this receptor specifically: The amount of clinical and demographic metadata varied by source and participant and was provided uncurated.

Each collaborating institution followed its own protocols to collect whole blood in K2EDTA tubes. For TCRbeta analysis, collaborators shipped samples as frozen whole blood, isolated PBMCs, or DNA extracted from either of those sample types. The immunoSEQ Assay, a bias-controlled multiplex PCR, was used to amplify TCRbeta CDR3 regions from genomic DNA. Concerning the study's data processing: Within the assay, amplification of reference gene primers was used to estimate how many nucleated cells each sample contained. To quantify the absolute abundance of each unique TCRbeta CDR3 rearrangement, sequence reads were collapsed and filtered. Productive Simpson clonality was computed per sample as the square root of Simpson's diversity index over productive rearrangements. TCRdb carries this immuneACCESS record with in-frame sequences only. Its versions omit some clonotypes, under half of them owing to an unresolved V gene in the studies checked, with the rest unexplained. For V, J and clone size, that table is used; D and trimming come from the DNA. This sample comprises more than 90,000 clones, about 80% of them detected only once. The biggest ten clones account for 4.1% of the sample.

Points on this clone: Which antigen it targets is not known. Within one base of it there is no much larger clone, and no base qualities were kept.

Clipping removes 0 bases from V and 4 bases from J, with 11 as the unmatched junction base count. From cysteine to phenylalanine, the CDR3 is 17 amino acids long. The CDR3 DNA has 51 bases and is translated from base 1. CDR1 and CDR2 (MGHRA, YSYEKL) derive from the germline V gene. The chain uses TRBV4-1 and TRBJ2-5; 7 bases in the middle match TRBD2. This receptor was identified in a man aged 60 to 75 with acute or convalescent COVID-19. Source material: peripheral blood. In nucleotide form, the sequence is TGCGCCAGCAGCCAAGAGGGGGAGGGCAGGGCCGGAGAGACCCAGTACTTC. This is translated as CASSQEGEGRAGETQYF.